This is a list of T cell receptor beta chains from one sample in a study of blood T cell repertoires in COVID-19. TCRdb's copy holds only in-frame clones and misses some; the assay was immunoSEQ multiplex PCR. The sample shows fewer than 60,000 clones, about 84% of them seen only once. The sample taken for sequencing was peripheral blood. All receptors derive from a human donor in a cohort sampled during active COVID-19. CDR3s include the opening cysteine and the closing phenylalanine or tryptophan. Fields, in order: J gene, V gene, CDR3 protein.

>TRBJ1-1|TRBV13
CASSFDRASSEAFF
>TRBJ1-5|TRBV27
CASSLSRGANQPQHF
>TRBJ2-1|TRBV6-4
CASSDLASGYYNEQFF
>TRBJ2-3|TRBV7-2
CASSLEPGGRGTQYF
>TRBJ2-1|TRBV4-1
CASSQDRGLVLNNEQFF
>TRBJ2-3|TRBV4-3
CASSQVRGGAGTDTQYF
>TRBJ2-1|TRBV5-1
CASSRTGRDEQFF
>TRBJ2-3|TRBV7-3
CASSFSGSTDTQYF
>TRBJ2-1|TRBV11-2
CASSLDGHNEQFF
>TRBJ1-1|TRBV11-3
CASSSRTGLNTEAFF
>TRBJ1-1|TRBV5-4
CASSWTGARGNTEAFF
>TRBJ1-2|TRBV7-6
CASSARGGSGGYTF
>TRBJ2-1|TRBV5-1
CASSLGGGDQNEQFF
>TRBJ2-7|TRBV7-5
CVRSSRTGRYEQYF
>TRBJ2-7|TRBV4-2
CASSQEAGGAPYEQYF
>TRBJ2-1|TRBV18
CASSPRLGAEGNEQFF
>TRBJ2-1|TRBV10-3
CAISAAGVSYNEQFF
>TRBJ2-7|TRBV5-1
CASSFGQASSYEQYF
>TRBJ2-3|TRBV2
CASSASWLAGTDTQYF
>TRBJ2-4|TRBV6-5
CASRKGTGGGNIQYF
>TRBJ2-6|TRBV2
CASSPFSPGGLSGANVLTF
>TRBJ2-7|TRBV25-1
CASSLRGELAYEQYF
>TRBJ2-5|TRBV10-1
CASSEQGSITQYF
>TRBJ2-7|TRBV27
CASSLPGSYEQYF
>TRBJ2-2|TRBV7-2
CASSLARIGQPLGELFF
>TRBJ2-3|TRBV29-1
CSVSGDSTDTQYF